The rows below give T cell receptor beta chains drawn from one sample of a study of cytomegalovirus exposure and HLA in healthy donors. Method: immunoSEQ multiplex PCR; TCRdb's copy keeps in-frame clones and lacks some. The table lists approximately 200,000 clones, around three quarters of them singletons. Sequencing used PBMCs. The receptor set was obtained from a man aged 30 to 39 in good health and CMV-seronegative. Both conserved end residues are part of each CDR3. Each record gives: J gene, CDR3 length, V gene, CDR3 protein.

j_gene: TRBJ2-7; len: 16; v_gene: TRBV5-1; CDR3aa: CASSLEGRTGYGEQYF
j_gene: TRBJ2-7; len: 14; v_gene: TRBV6-5; CDR3aa: CASSYPGQGGEQYF
j_gene: TRBJ2-7; len: 12; v_gene: TRBV6-1; CDR3aa: CAAGQGDYEQYF
j_gene: TRBJ1-2; len: 16; v_gene: TRBV5-6; CDR3aa: CASSIIPGQVTYGYTF
j_gene: TRBJ2-3; len: 18; v_gene: TRBV28; CDR3aa: CASSHPGRLGQSTDTQYF
j_gene: TRBJ2-7; len: 18; v_gene: TRBV7-2; CDR3aa: CASSLEATSGPVPYEQYF
j_gene: TRBJ2-4; len: 16; v_gene: TRBV7-9; CDR3aa: CASSTPSGLAKNIQYF
j_gene: TRBJ2-6; len: 15; v_gene: TRBV5-1; CDR3aa: CASFPGATGANVLTF
j_gene: TRBJ1-5; len: 16; v_gene: TRBV4-1; CDR3aa: CASSHRQGAINQPQHF
j_gene: TRBJ1-4; len: 14; v_gene: TRBV5-1; CDR3aa: CASSLVGGAEKLFF
j_gene: TRBJ2-7; len: 14; v_gene: TRBV29-1; CDR3aa: CSVMPGQGHYEQYF
j_gene: TRBJ1-6; len: 15; v_gene: TRBV5-5; CDR3aa: CASSRVTGGFSPLHF
j_gene: TRBJ2-1; len: 17; v_gene: TRBV7-9; CDR3aa: CASSLGSAGGSYNEQFF
j_gene: TRBJ2-1; len: 15; v_gene: TRBV19; CDR3aa: CASSIVGTGGDEQFF
j_gene: TRBJ2-3; len: 11; v_gene: TRBV7-7; CDR3aa: CASRNGDTQYF
j_gene: TRBJ2-3; len: 19; v_gene: TRBV7-9; CDR3aa: CASSLKPHTTRTNTDTQYF
j_gene: TRBJ2-7; len: 13; v_gene: TRBV10-1; CDR3aa: CASSERSSYEQYF
j_gene: TRBJ1-1; len: 10; v_gene: TRBV10-1; CDR3aa: CAIRTDEAFF
j_gene: TRBJ1-2; len: 12; v_gene: TRBV18; CDR3aa: CASSDSNYGYTF
j_gene: TRBJ2-1; len: 17; v_gene: TRBV28; CDR3aa: CASSHLRSGTGFSEQFF
j_gene: TRBJ1-4; len: 14; v_gene: TRBV30; CDR3aa: CAWSVLGAIEKLFF
j_gene: TRBJ2-2; len: 16; v_gene: TRBV28; CDR3aa: CASSPSGLAQAGELFF
j_gene: TRBJ2-3; len: 15; v_gene: TRBV5-1; CDR3aa: CASRVRQGGTDTQYF
j_gene: TRBJ2-3; len: 13; v_gene: TRBV2; CDR3aa: CASSGQGQNTQYF
j_gene: TRBJ2-5; len: 14; v_gene: TRBV5-6; CDR3aa: CASSFPTEQETQYF
j_gene: TRBJ2-7; len: 13; v_gene: TRBV29-1; CDR3aa: CSVRLAGSYEQYF
j_gene: TRBJ1-1; len: 14; v_gene: TRBV15; CDR3aa: CATRRTGGGTEAFF
j_gene: TRBJ1-1; len: 11; v_gene: TRBV6-6; CDR3aa: CASREGTEAFF
j_gene: TRBJ1-1; len: 16; v_gene: TRBV7-8; CDR3aa: CASSLGSGGSLFEAFF
j_gene: TRBJ2-3; len: 18; v_gene: TRBV5-1; CDR3aa: CASSSGLAGGGATDTQYF
j_gene: TRBJ2-7; len: 18; v_gene: TRBV7-9; CDR3aa: CASSSPEMAGQGIHEQYF